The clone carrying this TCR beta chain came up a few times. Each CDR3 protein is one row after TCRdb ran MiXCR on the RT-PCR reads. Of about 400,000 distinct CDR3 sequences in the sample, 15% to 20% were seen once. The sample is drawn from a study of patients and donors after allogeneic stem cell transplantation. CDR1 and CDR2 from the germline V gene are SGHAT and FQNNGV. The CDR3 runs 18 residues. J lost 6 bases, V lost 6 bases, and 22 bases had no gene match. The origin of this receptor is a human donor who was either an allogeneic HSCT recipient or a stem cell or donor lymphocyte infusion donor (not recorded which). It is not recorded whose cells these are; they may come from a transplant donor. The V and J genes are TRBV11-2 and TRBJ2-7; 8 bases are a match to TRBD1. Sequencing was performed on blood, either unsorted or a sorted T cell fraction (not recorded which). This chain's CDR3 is CASRTLNPPKDRVSEQYF. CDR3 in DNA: TGTGCCAGCAGAACTCTTAACCCCCCGAAGGACAGGGTGTCCGAGCAGTACTTC. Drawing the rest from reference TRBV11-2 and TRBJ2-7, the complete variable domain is EAGVAQSPRYKIIEKRQSVAFWCNPISGHATLYWYQQILGQGPKLLIQFQNNGVVDDSQLPKDRFSAERLKGVDSTLKIQPAKLEDSAVYLCASRTLNPPKDRVSEQYFGPGTRLTVT.